Listed below are T cell receptor beta chains from one sample, sequenced in a study of cytomegalovirus exposure and HLA in healthy donors. Using immunoSEQ multiplex PCR, the repertoire was profiled, and TCRdb retains in-frame clones only, with some absent. Of about 130,000 clones listed, around 90% were seen once; the top ten hold 2% to 2.5%. The sequenced sample consisted of PBMCs. The receptors derive from a young woman in good health and CMV-seronegative. Each CDR3 is given with its conserved first and last residue. The order of the fields is clone size, V gene, J gene, CDR3 length, D gene, CDR3 protein, CDR3 DNA. The D gene is left open where the match is weak. Rows give clone size only sometimes, using once, few, many, or a class for an expanded clone.

>-|TRBV5-1|TRBJ2-7|13|TRBD2
CASTGRATSEQYF
TGCGCCAGCACGGGGAGGGCTACGTCCGAGCAGTACTTC
>many|TRBV2|TRBJ1-5|16|TRBD1
CASSVRRTGGEQPQHF
TGTGCCAGCAGTGTCCGTAGGACAGGGGGCGAGCAGCCCCAGCATTTT
>once|TRBV4-1|TRBJ2-7|16|-
CASSVGFFGSSYEQYF
TGCGCCAGCAGCGTAGGGTTTTTTGGGAGCTCCTACGAGCAGTACTTC
>-|TRBV6-1|TRBJ1-2|12|-
CASSENSYGYTF
TGTGCCAGCAGTGAAAACAGCTATGGCTACACCTTC
>-|TRBV10-2|TRBJ2-7|14|-
CASSQSRSTYEQYF
TGCGCCAGCAGTCAAAGCAGGTCAACCTACGAGCAGTACTTC
>once|TRBV10-2|TRBJ2-1|16|-
CASSYGLPLGYNEQFF
TGCGCCAGCAGCTACGGACTTCCCTTGGGGTACAATGAGCAGTTCTTC
>-|TRBV10-3|TRBJ1-2|14|TRBD1
CAIRGTGKVHGYTF
TGTGCCATCAGGGGGACAGGAAAGGTCCATGGCTACACCTTC
>-|TRBV13|TRBJ1-2|14|-
CASSLGRDIRRYTF
TGTGCCAGCAGCTTAGGACGGGACATAAGGCGCTACACCTTC
>-|TRBV30|TRBJ1-1|13|-
CAWGGGANTEAFF
TGTGCCTGGGGGGGCGGCGCGAACACTGAAGCTTTCTTT
>-|TRBV7-8|TRBJ2-3|12|-
CASSGSADTQYF
TGTGCCAGCAGCGGGAGCGCAGATACGCAGTATTTT
>-|TRBV28|TRBJ2-5|11|-
CASTLRETQYF
TGTGCCAGCACCCTCCGAGAGACCCAGTACTTC
>once|TRBV20-1|TRBJ2-1|11|-
CSARVVDEQFF
TGCAGTGCTAGAGTAGTCGATGAGCAGTTCTTC
>-|TRBV5-1|TRBJ2-5|13|-
CASSLTVQETQYF
TGCGCCAGCAGCTTGACGGTCCAAGAGACCCAGTACTTC
>-|TRBV28|TRBJ2-1|12|-
CATATQVSEQFF
TGTGCCACGGCTACTCAGGTCTCTGAGCAGTTCTTC
>once|TRBV7-6|TRBJ1-5|13|-
CASSADSNQPQHF
TGTGCCAGCAGCGCTGACAGTAATCAGCCCCAGCATTTT
>-|TRBV19|TRBJ1-1|16|TRBD1
CASTPLGQGAGTEAFF
TGTGCCAGCACCCCGTTGGGACAGGGGGCGGGAACTGAAGCTTTCTTT